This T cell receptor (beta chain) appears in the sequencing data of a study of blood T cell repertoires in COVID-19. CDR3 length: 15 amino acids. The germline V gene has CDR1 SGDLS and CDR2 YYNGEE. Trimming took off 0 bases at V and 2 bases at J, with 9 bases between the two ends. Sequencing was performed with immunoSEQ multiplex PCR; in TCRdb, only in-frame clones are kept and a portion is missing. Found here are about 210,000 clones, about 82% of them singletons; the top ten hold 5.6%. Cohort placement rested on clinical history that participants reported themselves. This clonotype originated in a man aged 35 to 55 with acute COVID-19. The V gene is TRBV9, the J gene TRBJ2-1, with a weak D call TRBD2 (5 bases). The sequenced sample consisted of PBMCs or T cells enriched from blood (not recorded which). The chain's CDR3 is CASSVAASPYNEQFF. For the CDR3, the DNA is TGTGCCAGCAGCGTAGCGGCTAGCCCCTACAATGAGCAGTTCTTC.